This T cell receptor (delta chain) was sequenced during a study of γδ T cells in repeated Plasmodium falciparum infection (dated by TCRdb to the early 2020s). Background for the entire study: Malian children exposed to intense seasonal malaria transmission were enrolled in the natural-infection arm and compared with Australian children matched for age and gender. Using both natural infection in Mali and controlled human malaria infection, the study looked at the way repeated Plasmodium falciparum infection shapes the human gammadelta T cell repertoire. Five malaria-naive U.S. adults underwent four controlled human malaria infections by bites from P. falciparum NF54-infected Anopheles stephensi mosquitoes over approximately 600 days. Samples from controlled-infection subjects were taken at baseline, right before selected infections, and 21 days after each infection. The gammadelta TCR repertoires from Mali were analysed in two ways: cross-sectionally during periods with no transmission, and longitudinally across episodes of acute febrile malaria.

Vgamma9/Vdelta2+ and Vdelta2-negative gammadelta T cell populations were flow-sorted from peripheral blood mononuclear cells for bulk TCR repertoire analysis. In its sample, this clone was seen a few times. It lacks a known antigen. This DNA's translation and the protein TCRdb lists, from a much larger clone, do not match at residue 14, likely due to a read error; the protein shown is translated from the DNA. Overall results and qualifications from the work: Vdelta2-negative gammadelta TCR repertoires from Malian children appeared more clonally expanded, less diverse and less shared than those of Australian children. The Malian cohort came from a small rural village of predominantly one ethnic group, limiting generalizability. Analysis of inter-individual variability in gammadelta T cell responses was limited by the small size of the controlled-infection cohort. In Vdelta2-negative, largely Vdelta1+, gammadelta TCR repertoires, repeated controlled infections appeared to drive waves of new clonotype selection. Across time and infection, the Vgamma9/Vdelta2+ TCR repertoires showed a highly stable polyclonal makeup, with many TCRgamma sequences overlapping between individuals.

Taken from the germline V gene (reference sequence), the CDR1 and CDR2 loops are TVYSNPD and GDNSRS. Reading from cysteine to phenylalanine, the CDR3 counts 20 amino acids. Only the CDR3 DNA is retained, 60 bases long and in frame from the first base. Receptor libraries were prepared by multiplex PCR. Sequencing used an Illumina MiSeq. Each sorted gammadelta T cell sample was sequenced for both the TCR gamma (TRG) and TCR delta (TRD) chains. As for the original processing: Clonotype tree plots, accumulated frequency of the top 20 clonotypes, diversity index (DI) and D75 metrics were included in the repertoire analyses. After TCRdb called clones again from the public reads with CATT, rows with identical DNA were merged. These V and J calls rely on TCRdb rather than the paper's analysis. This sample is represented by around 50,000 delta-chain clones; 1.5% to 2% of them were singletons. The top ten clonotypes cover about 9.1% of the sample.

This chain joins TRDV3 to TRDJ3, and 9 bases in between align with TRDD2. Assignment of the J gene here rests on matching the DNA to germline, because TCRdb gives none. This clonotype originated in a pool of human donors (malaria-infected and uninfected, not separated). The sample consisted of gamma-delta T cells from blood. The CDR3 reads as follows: CASWPSYVSGRSWETRQMFF. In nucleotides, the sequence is TGTGCCTCCTGGCCTTCCTACGTATCTGGACGCTCCTGGGAAACCCGACAGATGTTTTTC.